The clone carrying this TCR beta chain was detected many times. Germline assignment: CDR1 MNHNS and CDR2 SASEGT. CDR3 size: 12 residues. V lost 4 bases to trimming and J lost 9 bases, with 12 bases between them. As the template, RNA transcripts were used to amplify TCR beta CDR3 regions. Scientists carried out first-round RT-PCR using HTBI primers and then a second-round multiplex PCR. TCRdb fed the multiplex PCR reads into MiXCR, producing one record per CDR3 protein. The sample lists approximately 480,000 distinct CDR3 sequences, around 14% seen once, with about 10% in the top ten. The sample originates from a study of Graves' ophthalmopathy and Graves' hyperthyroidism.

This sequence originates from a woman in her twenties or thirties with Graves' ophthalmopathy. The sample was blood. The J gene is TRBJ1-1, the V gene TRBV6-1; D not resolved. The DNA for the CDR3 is TGTGCCAGCAGTGGGCTACCATTAAAAGCTTTCTTT. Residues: CASSGLPLKAFF.